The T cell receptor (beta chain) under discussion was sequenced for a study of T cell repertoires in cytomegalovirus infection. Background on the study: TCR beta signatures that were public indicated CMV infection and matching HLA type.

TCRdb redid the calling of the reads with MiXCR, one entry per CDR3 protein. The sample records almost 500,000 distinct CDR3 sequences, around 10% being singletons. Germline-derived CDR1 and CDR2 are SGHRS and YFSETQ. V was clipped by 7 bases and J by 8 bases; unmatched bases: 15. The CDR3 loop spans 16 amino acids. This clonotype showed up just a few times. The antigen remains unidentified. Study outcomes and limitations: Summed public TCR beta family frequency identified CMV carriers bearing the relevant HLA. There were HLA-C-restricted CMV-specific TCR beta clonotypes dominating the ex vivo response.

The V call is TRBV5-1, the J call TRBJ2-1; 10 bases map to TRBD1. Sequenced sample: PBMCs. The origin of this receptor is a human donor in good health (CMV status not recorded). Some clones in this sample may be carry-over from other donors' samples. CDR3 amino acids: CASQETGGYQRDEQFF. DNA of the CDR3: TGCGCCAGCCAGGAGACAGGGGGCTACCAACGAGATGAGCAGTTCTTC.